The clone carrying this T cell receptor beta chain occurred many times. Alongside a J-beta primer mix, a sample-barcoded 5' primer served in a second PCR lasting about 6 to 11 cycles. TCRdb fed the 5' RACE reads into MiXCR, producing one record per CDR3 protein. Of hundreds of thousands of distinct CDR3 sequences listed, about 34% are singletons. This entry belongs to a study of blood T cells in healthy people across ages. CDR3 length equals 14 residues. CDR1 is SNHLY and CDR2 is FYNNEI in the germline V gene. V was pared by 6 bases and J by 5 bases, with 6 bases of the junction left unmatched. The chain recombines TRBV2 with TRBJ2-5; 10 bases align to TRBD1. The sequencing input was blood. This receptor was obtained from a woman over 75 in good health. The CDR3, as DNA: TGTGCCAGCAGGAGACAGGGGGCTAGCGAGACCCAGTACTTC. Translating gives CASRRQGASETQYF.